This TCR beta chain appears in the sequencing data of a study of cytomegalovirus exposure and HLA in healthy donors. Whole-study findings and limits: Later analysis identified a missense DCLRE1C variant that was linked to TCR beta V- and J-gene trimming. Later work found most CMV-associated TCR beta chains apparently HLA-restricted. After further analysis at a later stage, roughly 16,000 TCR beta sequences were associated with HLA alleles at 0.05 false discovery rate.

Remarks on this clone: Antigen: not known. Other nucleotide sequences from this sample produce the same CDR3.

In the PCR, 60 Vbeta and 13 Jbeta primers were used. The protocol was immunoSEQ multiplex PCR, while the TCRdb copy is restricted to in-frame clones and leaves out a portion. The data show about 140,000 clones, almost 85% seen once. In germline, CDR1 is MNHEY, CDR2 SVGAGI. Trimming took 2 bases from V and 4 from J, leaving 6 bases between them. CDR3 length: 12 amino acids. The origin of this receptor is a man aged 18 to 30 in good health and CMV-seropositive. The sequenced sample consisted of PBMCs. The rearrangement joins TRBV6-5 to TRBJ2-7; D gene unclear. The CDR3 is CASSYPPYEQYF. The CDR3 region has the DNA TGTGCCAGCAGTTACCCCCCATACGAGCAGTACTTC.